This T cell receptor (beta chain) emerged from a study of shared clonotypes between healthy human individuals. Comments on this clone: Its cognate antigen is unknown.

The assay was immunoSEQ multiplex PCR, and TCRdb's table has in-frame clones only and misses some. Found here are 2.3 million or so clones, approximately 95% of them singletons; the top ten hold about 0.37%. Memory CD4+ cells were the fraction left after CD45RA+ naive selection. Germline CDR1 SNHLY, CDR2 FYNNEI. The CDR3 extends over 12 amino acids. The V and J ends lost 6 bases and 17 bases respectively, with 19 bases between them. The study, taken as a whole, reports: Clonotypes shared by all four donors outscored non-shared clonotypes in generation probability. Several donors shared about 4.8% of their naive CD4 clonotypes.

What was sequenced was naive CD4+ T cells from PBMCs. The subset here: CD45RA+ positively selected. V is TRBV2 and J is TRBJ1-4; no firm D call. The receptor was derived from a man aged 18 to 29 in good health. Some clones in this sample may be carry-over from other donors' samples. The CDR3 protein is CASSPSYREGFF. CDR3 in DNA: TGTGCCAGCAGCCCCTCATACCGGGAGGGTTTTTTT.